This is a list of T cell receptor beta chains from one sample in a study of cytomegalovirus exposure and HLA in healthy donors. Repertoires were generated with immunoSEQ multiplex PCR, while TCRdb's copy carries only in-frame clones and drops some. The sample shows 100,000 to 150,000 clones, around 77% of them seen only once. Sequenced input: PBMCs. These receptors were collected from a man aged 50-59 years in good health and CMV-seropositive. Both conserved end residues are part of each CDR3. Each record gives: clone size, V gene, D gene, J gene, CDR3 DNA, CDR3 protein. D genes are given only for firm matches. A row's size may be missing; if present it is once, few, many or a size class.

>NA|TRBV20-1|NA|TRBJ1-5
TGCAGTGCTAGCGGGGATCAGCCCCAGCATTTT
CSASGDQPQHF
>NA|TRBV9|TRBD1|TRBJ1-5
TGTGCCAGCAGCGTAAGGGACAGCTCCCAGCCCCAGCATTTT
CASSVRDSSQPQHF
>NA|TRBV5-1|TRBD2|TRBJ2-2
TGCGCCAGCAGCCCCCTTTTGAGCGGGAGGACCGGGGAGCTGTTTTTT
CASSPLLSGRTGELFF
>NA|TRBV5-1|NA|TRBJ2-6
TGCGCCAGCAGCTTTAATCCAGGACTCGGAGGCTCTGGGGCCAACGTCCTGACTTTC
CASSFNPGLGGSGANVLTF
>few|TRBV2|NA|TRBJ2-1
TGTGCCAGCAGTGAAGCGGCAGGGATTCAAGAGCAGTTCTTC
CASSEAAGIQEQFF
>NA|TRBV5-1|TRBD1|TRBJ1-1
TGCGCCAGCAGCTTGGAATCCGGACAGGGAGGCACTGAAGCTTTCTTT
CASSLESGQGGTEAFF
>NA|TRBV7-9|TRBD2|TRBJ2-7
TGTGCCAGCAGCTCGCTGTTGGGAGCGGGACGCAACGAGCAGTACTTC
CASSSLLGAGRNEQYF
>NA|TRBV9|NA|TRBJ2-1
TGTGCCAGCAGCGCGGACAATGAGCAGTTCTTC
CASSADNEQFF
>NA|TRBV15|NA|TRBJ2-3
TGTGCCACCAGCAGGGAGGGAGAGGACACAGATACGCAGTATTTT
CATSREGEDTDTQYF
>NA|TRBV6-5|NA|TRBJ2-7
TGTGCCAGCATCAGGAGTGGGGGGAGCTCCTACGAGCAGTACTTC
CASIRSGGSSYEQYF
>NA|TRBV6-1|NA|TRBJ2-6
TGTGCCAGTCAGGTAGGGGCCAACGTCCTGACTTTC
CASQVGANVLTF
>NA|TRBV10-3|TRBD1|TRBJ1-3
TGTGCCATCAGTGATGGGACAGGCTCTGGAAACACCATATATTTT
CAISDGTGSGNTIYF
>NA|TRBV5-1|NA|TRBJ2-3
TGCGCCAGCAGCTTGGCCAATTCAGATACGCAGTATTTT
CASSLANSDTQYF
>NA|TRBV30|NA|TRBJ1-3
TGTGCCTGGAGTGTACAGCCTGGAAACACCATATATTTT
CAWSVQPGNTIYF
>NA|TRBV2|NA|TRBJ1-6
TGTGCCAGCAGCCGGACCCGAGGGTCACCCCTCCACTTT
CASSRTRGSPLHF
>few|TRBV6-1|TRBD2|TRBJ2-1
TGTGCCAGCACCCTAGGGACTAGCGCTAACAATGAGCAGTTCTTC
CASTLGTSANNEQFF
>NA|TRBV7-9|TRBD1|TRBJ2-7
TGTGCCAGCAGCTCAAGACGGACAGGGGGAGAGTACGAGCAGTACTTC
CASSSRRTGGEYEQYF
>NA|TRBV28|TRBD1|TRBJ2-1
TGTGCCAGCACCCGGGACAGCCCATTTACCTCCTACAATGAGCAGTTCTTC
CASTRDSPFTSYNEQFF
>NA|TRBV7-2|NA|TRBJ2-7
TGTGCCAGCAGCTTAGTATCCGAGCAGTACTTC
CASSLVSEQYF
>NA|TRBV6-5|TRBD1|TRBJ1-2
TGTGCCAGCAGTTACTCGACAGGGGGAAACTATGGCTACACCTTC
CASSYSTGGNYGYTF
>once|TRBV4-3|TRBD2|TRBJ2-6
TGCGCCAGCAGCCAAGCGATGGGAGGGGGGGCCAACGTCCTGACTTTC
CASSQAMGGGANVLTF
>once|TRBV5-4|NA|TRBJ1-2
TGTGCCAGCAGCTTCCAGGGAGGGCTCTATGGCTACACCTTC
CASSFQGGLYGYTF
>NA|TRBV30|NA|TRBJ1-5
TGTGCCTGGAGTATACAGGGAAATAGCAATCAGCCCCAGCATTTT
CAWSIQGNSNQPQHF
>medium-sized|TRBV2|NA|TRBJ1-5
TGTGCCAGCAGTGAAAGCGGGCTATATAGCAATCAGCCCCAGCATTTT
CASSESGLYSNQPQHF
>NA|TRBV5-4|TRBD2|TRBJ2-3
TGTGCCAGCAGCAACCTCCTAGCGGGAGCTGGCACAGATACGCAGTATTTT
CASSNLLAGAGTDTQYF
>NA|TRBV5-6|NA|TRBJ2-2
TGTGCCAGCAGCCCTCCGAACACCGGGGAGCTGTTTTTT
CASSPPNTGELFF
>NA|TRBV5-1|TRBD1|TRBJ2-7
TGCGCCAGCAGCTCGCCAGGGACAGGGGTGTACGAGCAGTACTTC
CASSSPGTGVYEQYF
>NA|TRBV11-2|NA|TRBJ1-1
TGTGCCAGCAGCGGTAGGGATAAGGGGACTGAAGCTTTCTTT
CASSGRDKGTEAFF
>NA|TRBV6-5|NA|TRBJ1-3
TGTGCCAGCAGTTACTCGAGGGAAGGGATTGGTAACACCATATATTTT
CASSYSREGIGNTIYF
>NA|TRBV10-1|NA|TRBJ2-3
TGCGCCAGCAGTGGGGCTAGCTGGAGGGCTAGCACAGATACGCAGTATTTT
CASSGASWRASTDTQYF
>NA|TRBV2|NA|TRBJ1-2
TGTGCCAGCAGTGAGACTCGCCAGAACTATGGCTACACCTTC
CASSETRQNYGYTF
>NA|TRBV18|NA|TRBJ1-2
TGTGCCAGCTCACCACAGCGGCGGGAAGGTCTCTACACCTTC
CASSPQRREGLYTF
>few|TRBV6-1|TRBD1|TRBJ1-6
TGTGCCAGCATTCGACAGGGGGGTGATAATTCACCCCTCCACTTT
CASIRQGGDNSPLHF
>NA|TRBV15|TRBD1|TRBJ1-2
TGTGCCACCAGCAGAGATTTGGGACAGGGGGGCTATGGCTACACCTTC
CATSRDLGQGGYGYTF
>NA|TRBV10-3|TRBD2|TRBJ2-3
TGTGCCATCACTAGGACTAGCGGCACAGATACGCAGTATTTT
CAITRTSGTDTQYF
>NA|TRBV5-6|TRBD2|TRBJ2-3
TGTGCCAGCAGCTTGGAGCAGACTAGCGGGGGCCTCACAGATACGCAGTATTTT
CASSLEQTSGGLTDTQYF
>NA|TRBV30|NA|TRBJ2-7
TGTGCCTGGAGGGACAGCTCCTACGAGCAGTACTTC
CAWRDSSYEQYF
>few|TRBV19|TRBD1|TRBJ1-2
TGTGCCAGTTGGGACCCGGGACAGGGCTCCCTGGGCTACACCTTC
CASWDPGQGSLGYTF
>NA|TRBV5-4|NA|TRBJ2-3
TGTGCCAGCAGCTTGGTCTCGCAGGGGCGCACAGATACGCAGTATTTT
CASSLVSQGRTDTQYF
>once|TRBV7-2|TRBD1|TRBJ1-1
TGTGCCAGCAGCTTATTCCTTTTGACAGGGCGGGCTGAAGCTTTCTTT
CASSLFLLTGRAEAFF
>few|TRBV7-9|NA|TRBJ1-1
TGTGCCAGCAGCCGGGGGTACAGAGGGATTCTGAGTAAGGACACTGAAGCTTTCTTT
CASSRGYRGILSKDTEAFF
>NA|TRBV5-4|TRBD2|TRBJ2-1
TGTGCCAGCAGCTCGGGACTAGGGAAGGGGGAGGGGCAGTTCTTC
CASSSGLGKGEGQFF
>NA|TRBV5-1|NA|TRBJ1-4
TGCGCCAGCAGCTTGGGGCTAACTAATGAAAAACTGTTTTTT
CASSLGLTNEKLFF
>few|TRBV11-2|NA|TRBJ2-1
TGTGCCAGCAGCTTAGTGAGGGTTTGGAATGAGCAGTTCTTC
CASSLVRVWNEQFF
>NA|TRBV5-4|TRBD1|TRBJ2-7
TGTGCCAGCAGCCCTGGACAGGGGGGATACGAGCAGTACTTC
CASSPGQGGYEQYF
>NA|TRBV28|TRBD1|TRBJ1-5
TGTGCCAGCAGAACAGGGGGCGAGTCAGGTCAGCCCCAGCATTTT
CASRTGGESGQPQHF
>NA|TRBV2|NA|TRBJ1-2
TGTGCCAGCACCCTGAGTGGAGAATCCGCCTATGGCTACACCTTC
CASTLSGESAYGYTF
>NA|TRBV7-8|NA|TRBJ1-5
TGTGCCAGCAGCTTATACCAGAACAATCAGCCCCAGCATTTT
CASSLYQNNQPQHF
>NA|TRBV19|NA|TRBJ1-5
TGTGCCAGTAGTACCCCAGGGGGCAATCAGCCCCAGCATTTT
CASSTPGGNQPQHF
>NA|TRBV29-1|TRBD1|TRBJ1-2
TGCAGCGTTGTGGCGCCCCACCGGGGACAGGGAAACTATGGCTACACCTTC
CSVVAPHRGQGNYGYTF
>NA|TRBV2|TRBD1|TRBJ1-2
TGTGCCAGCAGGGGGGACAGTTCTAACTATGGCTACACCTTC
CASRGDSSNYGYTF